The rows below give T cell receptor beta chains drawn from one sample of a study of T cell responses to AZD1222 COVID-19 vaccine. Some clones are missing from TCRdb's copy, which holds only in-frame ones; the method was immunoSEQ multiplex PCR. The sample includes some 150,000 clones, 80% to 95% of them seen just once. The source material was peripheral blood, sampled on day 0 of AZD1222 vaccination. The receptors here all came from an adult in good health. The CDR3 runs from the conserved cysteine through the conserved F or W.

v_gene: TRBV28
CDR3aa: CASSSSDPGPIRPYF

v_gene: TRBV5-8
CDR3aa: CASSSVGAYGYTF

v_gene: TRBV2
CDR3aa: CASSELTTRGYTF

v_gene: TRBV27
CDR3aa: CASRDSSVLVGLSGANVLTF

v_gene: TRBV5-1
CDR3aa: CASSLRGAGTFGSPLHF

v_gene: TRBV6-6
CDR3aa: CASSYSIPDREAQYF

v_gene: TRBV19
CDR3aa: CASSPRDTLNTEAFF

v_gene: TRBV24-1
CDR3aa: CATSVTGKSAEAFF

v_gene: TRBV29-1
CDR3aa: CSVSDGGYQPQHF

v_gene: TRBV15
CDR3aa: CATSRDRRVYNQPQHF

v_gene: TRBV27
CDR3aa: CASSPLFAGELFF

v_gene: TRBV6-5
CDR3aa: CASSLGGSKNIQYF

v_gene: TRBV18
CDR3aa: CASSPGGNEQFF

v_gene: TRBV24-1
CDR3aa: CATSDFRGSGANVLTF

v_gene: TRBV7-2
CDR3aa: CASSRQGNTIYF

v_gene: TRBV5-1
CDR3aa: CASSLAPGLAQETQYF

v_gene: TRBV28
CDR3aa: CASRPGGRTYNEQFF

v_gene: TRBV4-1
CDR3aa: CASSQGSGRSYNEQFF

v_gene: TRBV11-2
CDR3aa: CASSFGTGLRTYNSPLHF

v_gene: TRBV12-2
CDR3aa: CASRGEGPRRETQYF

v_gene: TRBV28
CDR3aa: CASRSNIYEQYF

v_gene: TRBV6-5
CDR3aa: CASSYSQGAGEQYF

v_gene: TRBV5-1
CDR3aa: CASSWLEGNLFF

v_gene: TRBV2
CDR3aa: CASSGTGGSTDTQYF